These 14 T cell receptor beta chains were all obtained from the same sample, sequenced in a study of regulatory T cells in long-lasting Graves disease. Combining iRepertoire HTBI primers with Arm-PCR of CDR3 regions, the authors built TCR beta libraries. MiXCR was run by TCRdb on the multiplex PCR reads, yielding one entry per CDR3 protein. The sample has hundreds of thousands of distinct CDR3 sequences; 21% are singletons. As to time point: persistent/refractory GD, antithyroid drugs over 5 years with positive TRAb. TCR sequences were obtained from RNA taken from PBMCs. The material sequenced was peripheral blood mononuclear cells (PBMCs), taken when the disease was refractory, from a patient treated with antithyroid drugs. These receptor sequences come from a female donor with Graves disease.

The V gene is TRBV6-5, the J gene TRBJ2-2, with TRBD2 identical over 8 bases. From germline, CDR1 is MNHEY and CDR2 SVGAGI. The trim removed 4 bases at V and 4 bases at J, leaving 14 bases unmatched. The CDR3 extends over 18 amino acids. CDR3 sequence: CASSSPGGNTVATGELFF. CDR3 in DNA: TGTGCCAGCAGTTCTCCGGGGGGGAACACAGTGGCCACCGGGGAGCTGTTTTTT.

The sample holds many counts of this clonotype. The chain couples TRBV28 to TRBJ1-6, with 9 bases lining up with TRBD1. CDR3 length equals 15 residues. The V segment lost 2 bases and the J segment 10 bases; nucleotides outside the gene matches: 6. Germline V gene data show CDR1 as MDHEN and CDR2 as SYDVKM. The CDR3 loop reads CASSLDRGSLSPLHF. For the CDR3, the DNA is TGTGCCAGCAGTTTAGACAGGGGGTCACTGTCACCCCTCCACTTT.

The chain joins TRBV7-9 to TRBJ2-2; TRBD1 agrees at 10 bases. CDR3 length: 15 amino acids. CDR1 is SEHNR, CDR2 FQNEAQ, per germline (reference sequence). V lost 5 bases and J lost 6; bases outside the gene matches: 6. The CDR3 DNA reads TGTGCCAGCAGCCCCCGGACAGGGGGAGCCGGGGAGCTGTTTTTT. This sequence encodes CASSPRTGGAGELFF.

CDR3 nucleotides: TGTGCCACCAGCAGAGAGATTTCCGGGGAAAAACTGTTTTTT. It encodes CATSREISGEKLFF. V is TRBV15 and J is TRBJ1-4; D unresolved. The CDR3 is made up of 14 amino acids. Trimming stripped 0 bases from V and 8 bases from J, with 10 bases between. The V gene's germline CDR1 is LNHNV and CDR2 YYDKDF (reference sequence).

Ten or more counts support this clonotype. The chain combines TRBV3-1 with TRBJ2-7, with TRBD1 matching over 10 bases. Germline V lookup: CDR1 LGHDT, CDR2 YNNKEL (reference sequence). The CDR3 is 14 amino acids. With 1 base clipped from V and 7 bases from J, the junction kept 4 bases outside the gene matches. CDR3 region: CASSQGQGAREQYF. The CDR3 DNA is TGTGCCAGCAGCCAAGGACAGGGGGCGAGAGAGCAGTACTTC.

This clonotype was counted between two and nine times. Written as DNA, the CDR3 is TGCGCCAGCAGCTCCACCGGGACTAGCGGCTACGAGCAGTACTTC. Translation: CASSSTGTSGYEQYF. The chain has TRBV5-1 and TRBJ2-7, with 11 bases aligning to TRBD2. The CDR3 consists of 15 residues. V lost 3 bases and J lost 3; bases outside the gene matches: 5. The germline V gene encodes CDR1 SGHRS and CDR2 YFSETQ.

This clonotype has ten or more counts. The chain links TRBV30 to TRBJ1-2, with D possibly being TRBD1 (5 bases). This CDR3 spans 15 amino acids. Germline V lookup: CDR1 GTSNPN, CDR2 SVGIG (reference sequence). The germline V and J ends were trimmed by 2 bases and 1 base, with 14 bases remaining between them. The CDR3 reads CAWSSPQTVNYGYTF. The DNA for the CDR3 is TGTGCCTGGAGTTCTCCGCAGACAGTTAACTATGGCTACACCTTC.

V is TRBV3-1 and J is TRBJ2-2, with 11 bases identical to TRBD1. The trim removed 4 bases at V and 4 bases at J, leaving 2 bases unmatched. The CDR3 spans 15 residues. The germline gives CDR1 LGHDT, CDR2 YNNKEL (reference sequence). In nucleotides, the CDR3 is TGTGCCAGCAGCCTCGGGACAGGGGGCACCGGGGAGCTGTTTTTT. Translated: CASSLGTGGTGELFF.

This clonotype was recorded at least ten times. This sequence joins TRBV2 and TRBJ2-6; tentative D call: TRBD1 (6 bases). The CDR3 covers 13 residues. Between the trimmed V and J ends, which lost 10 bases and 3 bases, there was a span of 10 bases. CDR1 and CDR2 from the germline V gene are SNHLY and FYNNEI. For the CDR3, the DNA is TGTGCCACACAGGGAAGTGGGGCCAACGTCCTGACTTTC. Protein sequence: CATQGSGANVLTF.

The J gene is TRBJ2-1, the V gene TRBV7-3; 12 bases line up with TRBD2. The CDR3 consists of 17 residues. The ends lost 0 bases at V and 7 bases at J; junction bases unmatched: 7. Germline CDR1 SGHTA, CDR2 FQGTGA. CDR3 region: CASSLTTTSGSLNEQFF. CDR3 nucleotides: TGTGCCAGCAGCTTAACTACGACTAGCGGGAGTTTAAATGAGCAGTTCTTC. The full variable domain, in which reference TRBV7-3 and TRBJ2-1 provide the parts outside the CDR3, is GAGVSQTPSNKVTEKGKYVELRCDPISGHTALYWYRQSLGQGPEFLIYFQGTGAADDSGLPNDRFFAVRPEGSVSTLKIQRTERGDSAVYLCASSLTTTSGSLNEQFFGPGTRLTVL.

The sample holds a few counts of this clonotype. The chain links TRBV28 to TRBJ2-3; TRBD2 matches at 11 bases. The V and J ends lost 6 bases and 3 bases, in that order; junction bases with no gene match: 20. The CDR3 is 20 amino acids. Germline lookup yields CDR1 MDHEN and CDR2 SYDVKM. In DNA, the CDR3 is TGTGCCAGCAGGCCCAGTGTAGCGGGAGGGCCGTCTCGTAGGACAGATACGCAGTATTTT. Protein sequence: CASRPSVAGGPSRRTDTQYF.

This clonotype occurred many times. The V gene is TRBV30, the J gene TRBJ1-2; D gene unclear. CDR1 is GTSNPN, CDR2 SVGIG, per germline (reference sequence). The CDR3 runs to 12 residues. V lost 3 bases and J 1 base, leaving 6 bases between the germline ends. CDR3 region: CAWSVSNYGYTF. The CDR3 DNA is TGTGCCTGGAGCGTCAGTAACTATGGCTACACCTTC.

This clonotype was observed a single time. The junction departs from germline at one end; a sequencing error may be responsible. The CDR3 is CASPPPGRRRNQPQHF. CDR3 DNA: TGTGCCAGCCCACCGCCGGGGCGACGGCGCAATCAGCCCCAGCATTTT. V usage is TRBV18 and J usage is TRBJ1-5, with D maybe TRBD1 (5 bases). The V gene's germline CDR1 is KGHSH and CDR2 LQKENI. The CDR3 consists of 16 residues.

The chain links TRBV27 to TRBJ2-2; 9 bases are a match to TRBD2. Germline V lookup: CDR1 MNHEY, CDR2 SMNVEV (reference sequence). Germline trimming cut 1 base from V and 2 bases from J; bases unmatched to any gene: 5. There are 17 residues in the CDR3. The DNA of the CDR3 is TGTGCCAGCAGTTTATGGGGACTAGCAGAAAACACCGGGGAGCTGTTTTTT. The encoded protein is CASSLWGLAENTGELFF.